This entry lists 13 T cell receptor beta chains sequenced from one sample in a study of T cell repertoires in cytomegalovirus infection. The antigens these receptors bind are not known. TCRdb passed the reads through MiXCR, listing each CDR3 protein once. Of a few hundred thousand distinct CDR3 sequences in the sample, around 40% were seen once. The sample in question was cultured PBMCs, obtained from culture after CMV antigen stimulation. Source of these receptors: a human donor in good health (CMV status not recorded). Some clones in this sample may be carry-over from other donors' samples.

The rearrangement joins TRBV12-3 or TRBV12-4 to TRBJ2-6; no clear D. The CDR3 contains 14 residues. V was cut by 8 bases and J by 0 bases, with 8 bases left in between. CDR3 nucleotide sequence: TGTGCCAGCGGGATAAGCTCTGGGGCCAACGTCCTGACTTTC. Encoded protein: CASGISSGANVLTF.

The V and J genes are TRBV11-2 and TRBJ2-3, with D unclear. V shed 3 bases and J shed 2 bases, with 9 bases lying between them. Germline V gene data show CDR1 as SGHAT and CDR2 as FQNNGV. CDR3 length equals 14 residues. CDR3 coding DNA: TGTGCCAGCAGCTTTGTCACCCTCACAGATACGCAGTATTTT. Protein product: CASSFVTLTDTQYF.

V gene TRBV6-5 combines with J gene TRBJ1-1, with D perhaps matching TRBD1 (5 bases). The CDR3 totals 13 residues. Germline assignment: CDR1 MNHEY and CDR2 SVGAGI. Trimming took 6 bases from V and 4 from J, leaving 12 bases between them. The CDR3 sequence is CASSRVGVTEAFF. The CDR3 nucleotides are TGTGCCAGCAGCAGAGTAGGGGTCACTGAAGCTTTCTTT.

This clonotype was observed a few times. The CDR3 DNA sequence: TGTGCCAGCAGTGATGCGCACGAGCAGTACTTC. Residues: CASSDAHEQYF. The V call is TRBV25-1, the J call TRBJ2-7; D is unclear. V dropped 3 bases and J dropped 5 bases, with 5 bases sitting between them. CDR1 and CDR2 from the germline V gene are MGHDK and SYGVNS. The CDR3 totals 11 residues.

This clonotype was seen a handful of times. This chain links TRBV5-1 with TRBJ1-5, with D uncertain. CDR3 length equals 15 residues. V lost 0 bases, J lost 2 bases, and 9 bases lay in between. Germline V gene sequence: CDR1 SGHRS, CDR2 YFSETQ. CDR3 sequence (DNA): TGCGCCAGCAGCTTGGGCGGTGAGGGCAATCAGCCCCAGCATTTT. Protein: CASSLGGEGNQPQHF. The whole variable domain, filled in from reference TRBV5-1 and TRBJ1-5, reads KAGVTQTPRYLIKTRGQQVTLSCSPISGHRSVSWYQQTPGQGLQFLFEYFSETQRNKGNFPGRFSGRQFSNSRSEMNVSTLELGDSALYLCASSLGGEGNQPQHFGDGTRLSIL.

This clonotype has only a few counts. The genes are TRBV20-1 and TRBJ2-2, with D perhaps matching TRBD1 (6 bases). Between the trimmed V and J ends, which lost 5 bases and 6 bases, there was a span of 19 bases. Germline V lookup: CDR1 DFQATT, CDR2 SNEGSKA (reference sequence). The CDR3 runs 15 residues. The CDR3 loop reads CSAPGQGSRAGELFF. CDR3 nucleotides: TGCAGTGCTCCGGGGCAGGGGTCACGGGCCGGGGAGCTGTTTTTT.

J is TRBJ2-5 and V is TRBV20-1; a possible D gene is TRBD2 (5 bases). Trimming cost V 0 bases and J 5 bases, with 10 bases left between them. The CDR3 extends over 13 amino acids. Germline CDR1 is DFQATT and CDR2 is SNEGSKA (reference sequence). CDR3 region: CSARDPGIETQYF. CDR3 nucleotides: TGCAGTGCTAGAGACCCCGGGATTGAGACCCAGTACTTC.

This clonotype was seen more than once but under ten times. The chain couples TRBV7-6 to TRBJ2-7, with unresolved D. The germline V gene encodes CDR1 SGHVS and CDR2 FNYEAQ. The V gene lost 5 bases and the J gene lost 3 bases, with 14 bases spanning the gap. This CDR3 comprises 14 residues. This CDR3 reads CASSTQGSLYEQYF. Written as DNA, the CDR3 is TGTGCCAGCAGCACTCAAGGAAGCCTCTACGAGCAGTACTTC.

The chain has TRBV20-1 and TRBJ1-6; no firm D call. This CDR3 has 12 residues. Looked up from germline, CDR1 is DFQATT and CDR2 is SNEGSKA (reference sequence). V lost 1 base to trimming and J lost 8 bases, with 6 bases between them. Here the CDR3 DNA reads TGCAGTGCTAGAGTGTCGGATTCACCCCTCCACTTT. Protein sequence: CSARVSDSPLHF.

The V and J genes are TRBV7-2 and TRBJ2-2, with 10 bases fitting TRBD2. V was pared by 11 bases and J by 5 bases, with 14 bases of the junction left unmatched. Germline V gene data show CDR1 as SGHTA and CDR2 as FQGNSA. The CDR3 totals 16 residues. CDR3 sequence reads: CAASTYGLAVTGELFF. In DNA, the CDR3 is TGTGCCGCCAGCACCTACGGACTAGCGGTGACCGGGGAGCTGTTTTTT.

The CDR3 DNA reads as TGTGCCAGCAGTTACTTGTCTGACAGGGACTATGGCTACACCTTC. This gives the protein CASSYLSDRDYGYTF. The chain recombines TRBV6-5 with TRBJ1-2; 7 bases map to TRBD1. Germline V gene lookup returns CDR1 MNHEY and CDR2 SVGAGI. CDR3 length: 15 amino acids. Unmatched junction bases numbered 5, after V lost 1 base and J lost 3 bases.

CDR3 amino acids: CASSPGTSGYNEQYF. The CDR3 nucleotides are TGTGCCAGCAGCCCCGGGACTAGCGGGTATAATGAGCAGTACTTC. J is TRBJ2-7 and V is TRBV7-2, with TRBD2 matching over 12 bases. CDR1 is SGHTA, CDR2 FQGNSA, per germline. V lost 5 bases, J lost 7 bases, and 9 bases stayed unmatched. This CDR3 comprises 15 residues.

With regard to this clonotype: At one of its ends the junction is not consistent with the germline gene, which may arise from a read error. The gene calls are TRBV7-6 and TRBJ2-1; D might be TRBD1 or TRBD2, each matching 5 bases. The CDR3 consists of 15 residues. CDR1 is SGHVS and CDR2 is FNYEAQ in the germline V gene. The DNA of the CDR3 is TGTGCCAGCAGCGGCCTCCGGGGCCAGGGCAATGAGCAGATCTTC. Protein: CASSGLRGQGNEQIF.